These T cell receptor beta chains were read from a single sample in a study of response to subunit inactivated influenza vaccine. TCRdb independently ran MiXCR on the RT-PCR reads; one entry per CDR3 protein. This sample has hundreds of thousands of distinct CDR3 sequences, with around 16% found just once. The source material was PBMCs from blood, sampled approximately 12 days after vaccination. These receptor sequences come from a man in his fifties who received an inactivated influenza vaccine. Each CDR3 is given with its conserved first and last residue. The order of the fields is CDR3 length, J gene, clone size, D gene, V gene, CDR3 protein, CDR3 DNA. D genes are given only for firm matches. Expanded clones get a size class; other rows say once, few or many, or leave the size out.

length: 15; J: TRBJ2-6; size: few; D: TRBD2; V: TRBV20-1; CDR3: CSATGGGTGANVLTF; DNA: TGCAGTGCTACCGGCGGGGGGACTGGGGCCAACGTCCTGACTTTC
length: 14; J: TRBJ2-5; size: .; D: .; V: TRBV5-1; CDR3: CASSPRADQETQYF; DNA: TGCGCCAGCAGCCCTAGGGCAGACCAAGAGACCCAGTACTTC
length: 12; J: TRBJ2-1; size: few; D: .; V: TRBV5-1; CDR3: CASSMWGNEQFF; DNA: TGCGCCAGCAGTATGTGGGGGAATGAGCAGTTCTTC
length: 14; J: TRBJ2-7; size: .; D: .; V: TRBV6-2/TRBV6-3; CDR3: CASKQRGVLYEQYF; DNA: TGTGCCAGCAAGCAACGCGGTGTTTTATACGAGCAGTACTTC
length: 15; J: TRBJ2-6; size: .; D: .; V: TRBV9; CDR3: CASSAEGAGANVLTF; DNA: TGTGCCAGCAGCGCCGAGGGGGCTGGGGCCAACGTCCTGACTTTC
length: 14; J: TRBJ2-1; size: .; D: .; V: TRBV5-5; CDR3: CASSLADVGNEQFF; DNA: TGTGCCAGCAGCTTGGCCGATGTAGGGAATGAGCAGTTCTTC
length: 15; J: TRBJ2-3; size: .; D: TRBD1; V: TRBV25-1; CDR3: CASSDPGQGIDTQYF; DNA: TGTGCCAGCAGTGATCCGGGACAGGGGATAGATACGCAGTATTTT
length: 13; J: TRBJ1-1; size: .; D: .; V: TRBV29-1; CDR3: CSVQPSVNTEAFF; DNA: TGCAGCGTTCAACCCTCAGTGAACACTGAAGCTTTCTTT
length: 13; J: TRBJ1-2; size: few; D: .; V: TRBV10-3; CDR3: CAISESEGDGYTF; DNA: TGTGCCATCAGTGAGTCTGAAGGGGATGGCTACACCTTC
length: 12; J: TRBJ2-1; size: .; D: .; V: TRBV10-3; CDR3: CAINGDANEQFF; DNA: TGTGCCATCAATGGGGATGCCAATGAGCAGTTCTTC
length: 17; J: TRBJ2-1; size: .; D: TRBD1; V: TRBV6-4; CDR3: CASSAFPRDSNYNEQFF; DNA: TGTGCCAGCAGTGCCTTCCCCCGGGACAGTAACTACAATGAGCAGTTCTTC
length: 15; J: TRBJ2-1; size: many; D: .; V: TRBV7-2; CDR3: CASSVRDLTHNEQFF; DNA: TGTGCCAGCAGCGTCCGGGACTTGACACACAATGAGCAGTTCTTC
length: 15; J: TRBJ2-1; size: .; D: TRBD2; V: TRBV20-1; CDR3: CSAFPSGRGYNEQFF; DNA: TGCAGTGCTTTCCCCAGCGGGAGGGGTTACAATGAGCAGTTCTTC
length: 14; J: TRBJ1-2; size: .; D: .; V: TRBV6-1; CDR3: CASSEIPRYYGYTF; DNA: TGTGCCAGCAGTGAAATACCCCGCTACTATGGCTACACCTTC
length: 14; J: TRBJ2-1; size: .; D: .; V: TRBV10-3; CDR3: CAISDDREGKEQFF; DNA: TGTGCCATCAGTGACGACAGGGAGGGGAAGGAGCAGTTCTTC
length: 14; J: TRBJ2-6; size: .; D: .; V: TRBV20-1; CDR3: CSAYRLSGANVLTF; DNA: TGCAGTGCTTACAGGCTCTCTGGGGCCAACGTCCTGACTTTC
length: 12; J: TRBJ2-2; size: .; D: .; V: TRBV10-3; CDR3: CAISAWDGELFF; DNA: TGTGCCATCAGTGCCTGGGACGGGGAGCTGTTTTTT
length: 15; J: TRBJ2-6; size: .; D: .; V: TRBV6-5; CDR3: CASSYSLAGANVLTF; DNA: TGTGCCAGCAGTTACTCGTTGGCTGGGGCCAACGTCCTGACTTTC
length: 12; J: TRBJ2-7; size: few; D: TRBD2; V: TRBV6-5; CDR3: CASSSTSGRPYF; DNA: TGTGCCAGCAGTAGCACTAGCGGGAGGCCTTACTTC
length: 16; J: TRBJ2-1; size: .; D: TRBD1; V: TRBV27; CDR3: CASSLNRGQGRGEQFF; DNA: TGTGCCAGCAGTTTAAACCGTGGACAGGGTCGGGGTGAGCAGTTCTTC
length: 14; J: TRBJ1-5; size: .; D: .; V: TRBV28; CDR3: CASSLKLLHQPQHF; DNA: TGTGCCAGCAGTTTGAAGCTGTTGCATCAGCCCCAGCATTTT
length: 14; J: TRBJ1-2; size: .; D: .; V: TRBV12-3/TRBV12-4; CDR3: CASSEIGRGYGYTF; DNA: TGTGCCAGCAGTGAAATCGGTAGGGGCTATGGCTACACCTTC
length: 17; J: TRBJ2-7; size: few; D: .; V: TRBV7-2; CDR3: CASSLGRVRGSSYEQYF; DNA: TGTGCCAGCAGCTTAGGGAGGGTCAGGGGAAGCTCCTACGAGCAGTACTTC
length: 14; J: TRBJ2-5; size: .; D: .; V: TRBV3-1; CDR3: CASSQGGGAETQYF; DNA: TGTGCCAGCAGCCAGGGTGGGGGCGCAGAGACCCAGTACTTC
length: 17; J: TRBJ2-2; size: few; D: TRBD1; V: TRBV12-3/TRBV12-4; CDR3: CASRHRKRDRGTGELFF; DNA: TGTGCCAGCAGACACCGAAAAAGGGACAGGGGTACCGGGGAGCTGTTTTTT
length: 11; J: TRBJ2-1; size: .; D: .; V: TRBV6-1; CDR3: CASMLVYEQFF; DNA: TGTGCCAGCATGTTGGTATACGAGCAGTTCTTC